This is a list of T cell receptor beta chains from one sample in a study of blood T cells in healthy people across ages. TCRdb recomputed calls from the 5' RACE reads with MiXCR, one row per CDR3 protein. The profile shows 790,000 or so distinct CDR3 sequences, around 50% of them singletons. Material: blood. These receptors originate from a man between 35 and 55 years old in good health. Both conserved end residues are part of each CDR3. D genes are given only for firm matches. For some rows the clone size is stated as once, few or many, or as a class when expanded; others skip it.

TRBV7-9	TRBJ2-3	few	TRBD1	CASSSTGVEGGDTQYF	TGTGCCAGCAGCTCGACAGGGGTGGAGGGTGGAGATACGCAGTATTTT
TRBV9	TRBJ2-5	.	TRBD1	CASSVRGGQTQETQYF	TGTGCCAGCAGCGTGAGAGGGGGACAGACACAAGAGACCCAGTACTTC
TRBV5-1	TRBJ2-1	.	TRBD1	CASSPWTGNNEQFF	TGCGCCAGCAGCCCCTGGACAGGAAACAATGAGCAGTTCTTC
TRBV12-3/TRBV12-4	TRBJ2-7	many	.	CASSFGGLSYEQYF	TGCGCCAGCAGCTTCGGGGGTCTAAGCTACGAGCAGTACTTC
TRBV4-3	TRBJ2-2	.	.	CASSHSVTGELFF	TGCGCCAGCAGCCATTCGGTAACCGGGGAGCTGTTTTTT
TRBV3-1	TRBJ2-5	.	TRBD2	CASSQLDGGSIVEETQYF	TGTGCCAGCAGCCAATTGGATGGCGGGAGTATCGTCGAAGAGACCCAGTACTTC
TRBV6-5	TRBJ1-6	few	.	CASKQGSSYNSPLHF	TGTGCCAGTAAACAGGGCAGCTCCTATAATTCACCCCTCCACTTT
TRBV3-1	TRBJ2-3	.	.	CASSQGLAASTDTQYF	TGTGCCAGCAGCCAAGGATTAGCGGCTAGCACAGATACGCAGTATTTT
TRBV7-2	TRBJ2-3	few	TRBD2	CASSFGLAGGPTDTQYF	TGTGCCAGCAGCTTTGGACTAGCGGGGGGGCCGACAGATACGCAGTATTTT
TRBV30	TRBJ1-2	.	.	CAWGLYSNGYTF	TGTGCCTGGGGGCTATACAGTAATGGCTACACCTTC
TRBV29-1	TRBJ2-3	few	.	CSFDGISRGDTQYF	TGCAGCTTCGACGGTATATCCCGCGGGGATACGCAGTATTTT
TRBV29-1	TRBJ1-2	.	TRBD1	CSVVRQGARYGYTF	TGCAGCGTTGTGAGGCAGGGGGCACGGTATGGCTACACCTTC
TRBV6-6	TRBJ2-7	.	TRBD1	CASRRDRVGEQYF	TGTGCCAGCAGACGGGACAGGGTGGGCGAGCAGTACTTC
TRBV27	TRBJ1-4	.	TRBD1	CASSVDRGVNEKLFF	TGTGCCAGCAGTGTGGACAGGGGCGTCAATGAAAAACTGTTTTTT
TRBV14	TRBJ2-7	.	.	CASSQDPGREQYF	TGTGCCAGCAGCCAAGATCCAGGGCGCGAGCAGTACTTC
TRBV2	TRBJ2-1	once	TRBD2	CASELAGDYNEQFF	TGTGCCAGCGAACTAGCGGGGGATTACAATGAGCAGTTCTTC
TRBV6-2/TRBV6-3	TRBJ2-3	.	TRBD2	CASSHSLAGVSDTQYF	TGTGCCAGCAGCCATTCACTAGCGGGAGTTTCAGATACGCAGTATTTT
TRBV28	TRBJ2-7	.	TRBD2	CASSFHGLAGDRGYEQYF	TGTGCCAGCAGTTTTCATGGGCTAGCGGGAGACAGGGGCTACGAGCAGTACTTC
TRBV6-2/TRBV6-3	TRBJ1-5	.	.	CASSQTGLSNQPQHF	TGTGCCAGCAGTCAAACAGGGCTTAGCAATCAGCCCCAGCATTTT
TRBV20-1	TRBJ2-5	.	.	CSVSGNNEQYF	TGCAGTGTCAGTGGGAACAATGAGCAGTACTTC
TRBV27	TRBJ2-3	.	.	CASSLHAVDNTDTQYF	TGTGCCAGCAGTTTACATGCGGTAGATAACACAGATACGCAGTATTTT
TRBV4-3	TRBJ1-2	few	TRBD1	CASSQSDRDAGYTF	TGCGCCAGCAGCCAAAGCGACAGGGACGCTGGCTACACCTTC
TRBV7-9	TRBJ2-7	few	TRBD1	CASSLSGQGAPNEQYF	TGTGCCAGCAGCTTATCGGGACAGGGGGCGCCTAACGAGCAGTACTTC
TRBV4-1	TRBJ2-7	few	.	CASSQGRSTYEQYF	TGCGCCAGCAGCCAAGGGCGGTCCACCTACGAGCAGTACTTC
TRBV11-2	TRBJ2-1	.	TRBD2	CASSRTGTSGGGAYNEQFF	TGTGCCAGCAGCCGGACCGGGACTAGCGGGGGCGGGGCCTACAATGAGCAGTTCTTC
TRBV27	TRBJ2-3	.	.	CASRSRDTQYF	TGTGCCAGCAGGTCCCGAGATACGCAGTATTTT
TRBV10-3	TRBJ2-7	.	.	CAISGDSGSYEQYF	TGTGCCATCAGTGGTGATAGCGGCTCCTACGAGCAGTACTTC
TRBV5-1	TRBJ2-5	.	.	CASSQGDGHLLAYF	TGCGCCAGCAGCCAAGGGGACGGACATCTCCTCGCGTACTTC